These 10 T cell receptor beta chains came from one sample sequenced in a study of hypomethylating agent response in myelodysplastic syndrome. Method: immunoSEQ multiplex PCR; TCRdb's copy keeps in-frame clones and lacks some. The sample holds about 5,400 clones, almost 90% seen once. Specimen: bone marrow, collected before or after starting hypomethylating agent treatment for myelodysplastic syndrome (not recorded which). The receptors originated from a human donor with myelodysplastic syndrome.

This clone was counted once. J is TRBJ2-1 and V is TRBV2, with D perhaps given as TRBD1 or TRBD2 (7 bases each). V dropped 3 bases and J dropped 6 bases, with 15 bases sitting between them. The CDR3 is 15 residues long. Germline CDR1 SNHLY, CDR2 FYNNEI. CDR3 DNA sequence: TGTGCCAGCAGTGATTCCAGGGGGGAGGGCAATGAGCAGTTCTTC. Protein sequence: CASSDSRGEGNEQFF.

The chain employs TRBV7-3 and TRBJ2-5; a possible D gene is TRBD1 (6 bases). The V gene's germline CDR1 is SGHTA and CDR2 FQGTGA. V shed 5 bases and J shed 7 bases, with 14 bases lying between them. The CDR3 spans 13 residues. CDR3 loop: CASSETGSGTQYF. Here the CDR3 DNA reads TGTGCCAGCAGCGAAACAGGGTCGGGGACCCAGTACTTC.

The chain has TRBV7-8 and TRBJ2-1, with D possibly TRBD2 on 6 matching bases. The CDR3 is 14 residues long. Germline V gene sequence: CDR1 SGHVS, CDR2 FQNEAQ. Trimming stripped 3 bases from V and 2 bases from J, with 8 bases between. The CDR3 sequence is CASSFGGAYNEQFF. For the CDR3, the DNA is TGTGCCAGCAGCTTCGGGGGAGCCTACAATGAGCAGTTCTTC.

J is TRBJ2-7 and V is TRBV19; 12 nucleotides line up with TRBD2. Germline values: CDR1 LNHDA, CDR2 SQIVND (reference sequence). J gave up 3 bases and V 5 bases, and 8 bases lay outside the gene matches. The CDR3 runs to 16 residues. The CDR3 here is CASSLLTSGSLYEQYF. The DNA of the CDR3 is TGTGCCAGTAGTCTCCTGACTAGCGGGAGTCTCTACGAGCAGTACTTC.

The V call is TRBV19, the J call TRBJ1-2; D is undetermined. The germline CDR1 and CDR2 sequences are LNHDA and SQIVND (reference sequence). This CDR3 comprises 15 residues. Trimming removed 3 bases from V and 0 bases from J, with 11 bases in between. The CDR3 DNA reads as TGTGCCAGTAGTATTTTAGGGTTAACTAACTATGGCTACACCTTC. Protein product: CASSILGLTNYGYTF.

V is TRBV5-6 and J is TRBJ1-2; no reliable D call. The CDR3 extends over 13 amino acids. CDR1 and CDR2 (germline): SGHDT, YYEEEE. Trimming shortened V by 4 bases and J by 7 bases, and 14 bases separated the two germline ends. The CDR3 is CASSAVQWLGYTF. CDR3 sequence (DNA): TGTGCCAGCAGCGCCGTGCAGTGGCTTGGCTACACCTTC.

V gene TRBV27 combines with J gene TRBJ2-7, with D possibly matching TRBD2 (7 bases). CDR3 length equals 17 residues. Germline CDR1 and CDR2: MNHEY and SMNVEV (reference sequence). The CDR3 bases are TGTGCCAGCAGTCTATCCCGCGGGGGCTTCGGCTCCTACGAGCAGTACGTC. The encoded protein is CASSLSRGGFGSYEQYV.

This clone has a single count. J is TRBJ1-5 and V is TRBV5-6; 8 bases are a match to TRBD1. This CDR3 spans 15 amino acids. J was trimmed by 4 bases and V by 1 base; bases with no gene match: 4. Germline CDR1 reads SGHDT; CDR2 reads YYEEEE. CDR3 nucleotide sequence: TGTGCCAGCAGCTTGACAGGGGGGTGGAATCAGCCCCAGCATTTT. This sequence encodes CASSLTGGWNQPQHF. Variable domain in full (rest from reference TRBV5-6 and TRBJ1-5): DAGVTQSPTHLIKTRGQQVTLRCSPKSGHDTVSWYQQALGQGPQFIFQYYEEEERQRGNFPDRFSGHQFPNYSSELNVNALLLGDSALYLCASSLTGGWNQPQHFGDGTRLSIL.

The rearrangement joins TRBV6-1 to TRBJ2-1; no clear D gene. Trimming left V 7 bases short and J 0 bases short, with 7 bases between. The V gene's germline CDR1 is MNHNS and CDR2 SASEGT. The length of the CDR3 is 13 residues. This CDR3 reads CASNARSYNEQFF. CDR3 DNA: TGTGCCAGCAATGCACGCTCCTACAATGAGCAGTTCTTC.

The CDR3 region has the DNA TGTGCCAGCTCACCGGGACAGGACGAGAGATCCTCCTACGAGCAGTACTTC. As protein: CASSPGQDERSSYEQYF. The chain has TRBV18 and TRBJ2-7, with 8 bases fitting TRBD1. Germline V gives CDR1 KGHSH, CDR2 LQKENI. The length of the CDR3 is 17 residues. Trimming cost V 3 bases and J 0 bases; bases outside gene matches: 10.